A single T cell receptor beta chain is shown here with its context. Assay used: immunoSEQ multiplex PCR; TCRdb lists only in-frame clones, some missing. The repertoire holds roughly 500,000 clones, with 90% to 96% as singletons. The data were taken from a study of shared clonotypes between healthy human individuals. Study in general: Aged 18 to 49, the donors were a couple of women and three men. CD4 naive cells filled three plates per donor, CD4 memory three, CD8 naive two and CD8 memory one.

V was pared by 5 bases and J by 3 bases, with 13 bases between. Germline V gene data show CDR1 as LNHNV and CDR2 as YYDKDF (reference sequence). The CDR3 runs to 14 residues. The receptor was isolated from a woman aged 25-40 years in good health. Sequences were obtained from naive CD4+ T cells sorted from blood. As for subset: CD45RA+ positively selected. The rearrangement links TRBV15 to TRBJ2-5, with D possibly matching TRBD1 (5 bases). The CDR3 reads CATSLGQTKETQYF. The CDR3 DNA follows: TGTGCCACCAGCTTGGGGCAGACAAAAGAGACCCAGTACTTC.